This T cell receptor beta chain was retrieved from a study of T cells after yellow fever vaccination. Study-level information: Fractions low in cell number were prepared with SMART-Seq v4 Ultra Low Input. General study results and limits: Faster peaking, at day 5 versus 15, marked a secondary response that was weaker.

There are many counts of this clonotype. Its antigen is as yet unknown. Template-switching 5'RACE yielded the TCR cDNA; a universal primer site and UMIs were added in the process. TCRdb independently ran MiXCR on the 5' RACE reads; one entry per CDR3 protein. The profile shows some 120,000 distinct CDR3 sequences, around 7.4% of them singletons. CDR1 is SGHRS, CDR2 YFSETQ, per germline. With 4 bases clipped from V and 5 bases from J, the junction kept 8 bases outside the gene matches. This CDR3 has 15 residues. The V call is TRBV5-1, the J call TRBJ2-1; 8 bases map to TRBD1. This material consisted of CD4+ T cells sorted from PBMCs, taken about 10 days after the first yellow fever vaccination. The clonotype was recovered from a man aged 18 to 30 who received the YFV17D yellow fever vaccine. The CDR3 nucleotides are TGCGCCAGCAGCCTGGACAGGGTAGTTCACAATGAGCAGTTCTTC. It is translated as CASSLDRVVHNEQFF.